Listed below are T cell receptor beta chains from one sample, sequenced in a study of T cells in localized non-small cell lung cancer. Produced via immunoSEQ multiplex PCR; TCRdb's table is partial and in-frame only. The sample lists 58,000 or so clones, roughly 90% occurring once. This specimen consisted of peripheral blood, obtained before any cancer treatment. The receptors derive from a woman aged 35 to 70 with stage I lung adenocarcinoma. Each CDR3 is given with its conserved first and last residue. Each record gives: V gene, clone size, J gene, D gene, CDR3 DNA, CDR3 protein. A D gene is named only where the DNA matches it firmly. The size of a clone is reported for some rows only, either as once, few or many, or as a class for expanded clones.

V gene: TRBV7-2
clone size: NA
J gene: TRBJ2-7
D gene: TRBD1
CDR3 DNA: TGTGCCAGCAGCTACCACCAATCCGGGACAGGGGTCGAGCAGTACTTC
CDR3 protein: CASSYHQSGTGVEQYF

V gene: TRBV5-8
clone size: NA
J gene: TRBJ2-2
D gene: NA
CDR3 DNA: TGTGCCAGCAGCGCCAGGAACACCGGGGAGCTGTTTTTT
CDR3 protein: CASSARNTGELFF

V gene: TRBV6-6
clone size: NA
J gene: TRBJ2-1
D gene: NA
CDR3 DNA: TGTGCCAGCAGTGCAGGACCCCCGGGCACCTACAATGAGCAGTTCTTC
CDR3 protein: CASSAGPPGTYNEQFF

V gene: TRBV6-6
clone size: NA
J gene: TRBJ1-6
D gene: NA
CDR3 DNA: TGTGCCAGCAGTTACAGGGAGGGTTCACCCCTCCACTTT
CDR3 protein: CASSYREGSPLHF

V gene: TRBV9
clone size: NA
J gene: TRBJ2-5
D gene: NA
CDR3 DNA: TGTGCCAGCAGCGGTTCGGGACCCCTAGAGACCCAGTACTTC
CDR3 protein: CASSGSGPLETQYF

V gene: TRBV7-2
clone size: NA
J gene: TRBJ2-7
D gene: TRBD2
CDR3 DNA: TGTGCCAGCAGCTCTCAAGCGGGGGTATACGAGCAGTACTTC
CDR3 protein: CASSSQAGVYEQYF

V gene: TRBV5-8
clone size: NA
J gene: TRBJ1-2
D gene: NA
CDR3 DNA: TGTGCCAGCAGCGTAGGACAGCGGATTAACTATGGCTACACCTTC
CDR3 protein: CASSVGQRINYGYTF

V gene: TRBV6-5
clone size: NA
J gene: TRBJ2-5
D gene: NA
CDR3 DNA: TGTGCCAGCAGTTATGGCGGGCAACAAGAGACCCAGTACTTC
CDR3 protein: CASSYGGQQETQYF

V gene: TRBV19
clone size: few
J gene: TRBJ1-1
D gene: NA
CDR3 DNA: TGTGCCAGTAGTATGACCGCCCGGAGGACTGAAGCTTTCTTT
CDR3 protein: CASSMTARRTEAFF

V gene: TRBV28
clone size: NA
J gene: TRBJ2-7
D gene: TRBD1
CDR3 DNA: TGTGCCAGCACTGCCCAGGGGGTAAGCTCCTACGAGCAGTACTTC
CDR3 protein: CASTAQGVSSYEQYF

V gene: TRBV11-2
clone size: NA
J gene: TRBJ2-7
D gene: NA
CDR3 DNA: TGTGCCAGCAGCTTGGACGGAATCTCCTACGAGCAGTACTTC
CDR3 protein: CASSLDGISYEQYF

V gene: TRBV9
clone size: NA
J gene: TRBJ2-7
D gene: TRBD1
CDR3 DNA: TGTGCCAGCAGCGTAGGGACAGGGGTATCCTACGAGCAGTACTTC
CDR3 protein: CASSVGTGVSYEQYF

V gene: TRBV9
clone size: few
J gene: TRBJ1-5
D gene: NA
CDR3 DNA: TGTGCCAGCAGCGTAGTGACAGGCAAGAGCAATCAGCCCCAGCATTTT
CDR3 protein: CASSVVTGKSNQPQHF

V gene: TRBV21-1
clone size: NA
J gene: TRBJ2-2
D gene: NA
CDR3 DNA: TGTGCCAGCAGGTTTAGTCGGGACACCTCGAACACCGGGGAGCTGTTTTTT
CDR3 protein: CASRFSRDTSNTGELFF

V gene: TRBV4-1
clone size: medium-sized
J gene: TRBJ2-1
D gene: TRBD1
CDR3 DNA: TGCGCCAGCAGCACCCACTCCAGGGGGAGTGAGCAGTTCTTC
CDR3 protein: CASSTHSRGSEQFF

V gene: TRBV10-1
clone size: NA
J gene: TRBJ1-1
D gene: NA
CDR3 DNA: TGCGCCAGCAGTGAGTCGGGAAACACTGAAGCTTTCTTT
CDR3 protein: CASSESGNTEAFF

V gene: TRBV30
clone size: NA
J gene: TRBJ1-2
D gene: NA
CDR3 DNA: TGTGCCTGGAGGGCCGGGGAGTTACTGGGTGGCTACACCTTC
CDR3 protein: CAWRAGELLGGYTF

V gene: TRBV6-5
clone size: once
J gene: TRBJ1-2
D gene: TRBD1
CDR3 DNA: TGTGCCAGCAGTTATCTTCTCCCGGGACAGTACTATGGCTACACCTTC
CDR3 protein: CASSYLLPGQYYGYTF

V gene: TRBV7-6
clone size: NA
J gene: TRBJ2-2
D gene: TRBD1
CDR3 DNA: TGTGCCAGCAGCCCAACAGGGGGCACCGGGGAGCTGTTTTTT
CDR3 protein: CASSPTGGTGELFF

V gene: TRBV19
clone size: once
J gene: TRBJ2-1
D gene: TRBD2
CDR3 DNA: TGTGCCAGTAGTATTAGCGGGAGCTCCTACAATGAGCAGTTCTTC
CDR3 protein: CASSISGSSYNEQFF

V gene: TRBV5-1
clone size: NA
J gene: TRBJ2-2
D gene: TRBD2
CDR3 DNA: TGCGCCAGCAGCTTCAGGGGACTAGCGGACACCGGGGAGCTGTTTTTT
CDR3 protein: CASSFRGLADTGELFF

V gene: TRBV19
clone size: NA
J gene: TRBJ1-1
D gene: NA
CDR3 DNA: TGTGCCAGTAGTATAGTAGGACCGAACACTGAAGCTTTCTTT
CDR3 protein: CASSIVGPNTEAFF

V gene: TRBV10-2
clone size: NA
J gene: TRBJ1-6
D gene: NA
CDR3 DNA: TGCGCCAGCAGTGAGTCCGGCTCCTATAATTCACCCCTCCACTTT
CDR3 protein: CASSESGSYNSPLHF

V gene: TRBV19
clone size: NA
J gene: TRBJ2-1
D gene: NA
CDR3 DNA: TGTGCCAGTAGTATCGGGATTCACAGGAATGAGCAGTTCTTC
CDR3 protein: CASSIGIHRNEQFF

V gene: TRBV10-2
clone size: NA
J gene: TRBJ1-5
D gene: NA
CDR3 DNA: TGCGCCAGCAGTGAGGGTGGGAGGTCTCAGCCCCAGCATTTT
CDR3 protein: CASSEGGRSQPQHF

V gene: TRBV28
clone size: NA
J gene: TRBJ1-5
D gene: NA
CDR3 DNA: TGTGCCAGCAGTTTATTCGGTAATCAGCCCCAGCATTTT
CDR3 protein: CASSLFGNQPQHF

V gene: TRBV20-1
clone size: once
J gene: TRBJ1-5
D gene: NA
CDR3 DNA: TGCAGTGCTAGAGATCGGACCCAGCATTTT
CDR3 protein: CSARDRTQHF

V gene: TRBV5-6
clone size: NA
J gene: TRBJ1-4
D gene: NA
CDR3 DNA: TGTGCCAGCAGCTTGGGCGGGGGCGAAAAACTGTTTTTT
CDR3 protein: CASSLGGGEKLFF

V gene: TRBV28
clone size: NA
J gene: TRBJ1-4
D gene: NA
CDR3 DNA: TGTGCCAGCAAATCAGATGAAAAACTGTTTTTT
CDR3 protein: CASKSDEKLFF

V gene: TRBV28
clone size: NA
J gene: TRBJ2-7
D gene: NA
CDR3 DNA: TGTGCCAGCAGTATCCGGGACGGCTACGAGCAGTACTTC
CDR3 protein: CASSIRDGYEQYF